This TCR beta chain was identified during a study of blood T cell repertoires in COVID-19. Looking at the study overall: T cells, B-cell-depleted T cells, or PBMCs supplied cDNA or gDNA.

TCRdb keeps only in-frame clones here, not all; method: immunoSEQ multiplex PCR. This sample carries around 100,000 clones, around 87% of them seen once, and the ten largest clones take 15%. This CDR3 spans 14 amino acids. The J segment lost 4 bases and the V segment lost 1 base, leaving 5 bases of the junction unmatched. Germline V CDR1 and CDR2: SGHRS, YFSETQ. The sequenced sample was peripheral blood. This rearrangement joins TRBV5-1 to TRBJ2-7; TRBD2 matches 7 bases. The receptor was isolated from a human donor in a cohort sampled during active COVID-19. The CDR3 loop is CASSLPGGTYEQYF. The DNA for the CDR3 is TGCGCCAGCAGCTTGCCGGGAGGAACATACGAGCAGTACTTC.